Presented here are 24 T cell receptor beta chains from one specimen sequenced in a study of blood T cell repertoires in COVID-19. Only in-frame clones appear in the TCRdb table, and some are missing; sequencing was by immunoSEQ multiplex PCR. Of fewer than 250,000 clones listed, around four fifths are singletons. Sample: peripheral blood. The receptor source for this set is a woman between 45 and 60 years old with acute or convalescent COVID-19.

The CDR3 here is CASSLGARYNEQFF. The CDR3, as DNA: TGTGCCAGCAGTTTAGGGGCCCGGTACAATGAGCAGTTCTTC. The rearrangement uses TRBV28 and TRBJ2-1; TRBD1 is a possible D gene (5 bases). V was shortened by 2 bases and J by 4 bases, with 9 bases between the two germline ends. Germline V lookup: CDR1 MDHEN, CDR2 SYDVKM. The CDR3 has 14 residues. Based on the CDR3 plus reference TRBV28 and TRBJ2-1, the full variable domain is DVKVTQSSRYLVKRTGEKVFLECVQDMDHENMFWYRQDPGLGLRLIYFSYDVKMKEKGDIPEGYSVSREKKERFSLILESASTNQTSMYLCASSLGARYNEQFFGPGTRLTVL.

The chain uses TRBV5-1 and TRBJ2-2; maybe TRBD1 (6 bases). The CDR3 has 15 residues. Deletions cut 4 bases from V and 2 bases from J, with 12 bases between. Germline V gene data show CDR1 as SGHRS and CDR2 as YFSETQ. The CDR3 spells CASSLRTANTGELFF. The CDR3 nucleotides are TGCGCCAGCAGCCTCCGGACAGCTAACACCGGGGAGCTGTTTTTT.

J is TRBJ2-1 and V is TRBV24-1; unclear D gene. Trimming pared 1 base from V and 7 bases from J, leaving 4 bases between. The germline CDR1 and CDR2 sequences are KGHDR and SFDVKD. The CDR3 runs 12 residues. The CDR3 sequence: CATSDFLNEQFF. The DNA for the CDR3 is TGTGCCACCAGTGATTTTCTTAATGAGCAGTTCTTC.

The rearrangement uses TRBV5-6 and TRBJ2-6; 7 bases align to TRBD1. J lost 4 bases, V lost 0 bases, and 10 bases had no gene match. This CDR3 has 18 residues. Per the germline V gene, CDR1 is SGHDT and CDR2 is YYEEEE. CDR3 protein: CASSLGQGESSGANVLTF. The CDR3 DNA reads TGTGCCAGCAGCTTGGGGCAGGGGGAGTCTTCAGGGGCCAACGTCCTGACTTTC.

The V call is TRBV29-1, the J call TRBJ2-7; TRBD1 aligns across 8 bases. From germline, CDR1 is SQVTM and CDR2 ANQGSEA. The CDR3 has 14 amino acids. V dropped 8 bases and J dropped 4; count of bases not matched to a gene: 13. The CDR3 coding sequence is TGCAGCAACCCACCAGGACAGGGAGTGTACGAGCAGTACTTC. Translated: CSNPPGQGVYEQYF.

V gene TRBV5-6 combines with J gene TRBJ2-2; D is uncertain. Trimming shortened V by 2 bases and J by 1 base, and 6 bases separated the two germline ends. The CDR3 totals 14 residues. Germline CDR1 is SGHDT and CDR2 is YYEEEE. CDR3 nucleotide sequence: TGTGCCAGCAGCTTTGACAAGAACACCGGGGAGCTGTTTTTT. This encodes CASSFDKNTGELFF.

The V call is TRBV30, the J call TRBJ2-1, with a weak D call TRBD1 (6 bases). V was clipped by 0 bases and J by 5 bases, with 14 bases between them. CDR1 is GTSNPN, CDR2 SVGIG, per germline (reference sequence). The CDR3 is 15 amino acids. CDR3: CAWSVGAFMDNEQFF. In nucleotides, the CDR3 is TGTGCCTGGAGTGTGGGGGCCTTCATGGACAATGAGCAGTTCTTC. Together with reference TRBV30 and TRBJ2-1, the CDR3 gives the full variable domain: SQTIHQWPATLVQPVGSPLSLECTVEGTSNPNLYWYRQAAGRGLQLLFYSVGIGQISSEVPQNLSASRPQDRQFILSSKKLLLSDSGFYLCAWSVGAFMDNEQFFGPGTRLTVL.

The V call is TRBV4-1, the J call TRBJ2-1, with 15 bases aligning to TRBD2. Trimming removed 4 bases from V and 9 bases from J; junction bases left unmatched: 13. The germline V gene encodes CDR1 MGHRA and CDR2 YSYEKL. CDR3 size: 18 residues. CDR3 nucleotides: TGCGCCAGCAGCCTATCCGGACTAGCGGGAGGGCTTCTGGGTGAGCAGTTCTTC. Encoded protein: CASSLSGLAGGLLGEQFF.

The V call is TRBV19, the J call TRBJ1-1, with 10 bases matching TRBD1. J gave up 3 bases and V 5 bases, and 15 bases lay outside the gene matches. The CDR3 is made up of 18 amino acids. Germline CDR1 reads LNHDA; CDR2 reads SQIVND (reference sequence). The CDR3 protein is CASSSVRQGAISHTEAFF. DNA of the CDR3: TGTGCCAGTAGTTCCGTAAGACAGGGGGCTATATCTCACACTGAAGCTTTCTTT.

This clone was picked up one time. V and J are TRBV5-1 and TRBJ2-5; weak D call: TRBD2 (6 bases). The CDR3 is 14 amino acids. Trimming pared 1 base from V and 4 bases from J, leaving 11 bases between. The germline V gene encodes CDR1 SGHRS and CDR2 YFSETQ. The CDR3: CASSLRLEGETQYF. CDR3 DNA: TGCGCCAGCAGCTTGAGACTAGAAGGAGAGACCCAGTACTTC.

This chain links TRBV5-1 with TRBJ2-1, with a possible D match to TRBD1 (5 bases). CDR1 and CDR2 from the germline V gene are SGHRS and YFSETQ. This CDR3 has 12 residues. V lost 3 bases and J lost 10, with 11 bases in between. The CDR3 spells CASSSQGMEQFF. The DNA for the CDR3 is TGCGCCAGCAGCTCGCAGGGTATGGAGCAGTTCTTC.

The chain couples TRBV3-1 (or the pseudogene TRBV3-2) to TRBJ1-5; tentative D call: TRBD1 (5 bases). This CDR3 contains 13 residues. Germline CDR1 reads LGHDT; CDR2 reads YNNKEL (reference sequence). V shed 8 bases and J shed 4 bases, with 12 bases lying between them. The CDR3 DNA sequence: TGTGCCAGCGCACAAGGGGTGAATCAGCCCCAGCATTTT. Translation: CASAQGVNQPQHF.

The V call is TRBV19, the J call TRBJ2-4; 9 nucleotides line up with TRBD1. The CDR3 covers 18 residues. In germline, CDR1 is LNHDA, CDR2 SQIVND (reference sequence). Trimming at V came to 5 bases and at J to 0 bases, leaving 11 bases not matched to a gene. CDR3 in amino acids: CASSPPGGQGLAKNIQYF. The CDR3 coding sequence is TGTGCCAGTAGTCCCCCCGGGGGACAGGGATTAGCCAAAAACATTCAGTACTTC.

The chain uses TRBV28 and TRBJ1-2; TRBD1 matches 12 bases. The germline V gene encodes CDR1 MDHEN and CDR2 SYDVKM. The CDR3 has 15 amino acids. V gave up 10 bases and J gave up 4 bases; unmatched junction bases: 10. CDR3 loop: CATGTGGAQFYGYTF. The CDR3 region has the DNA TGTGCCACAGGGACAGGGGGCGCCCAGTTCTATGGCTACACCTTC.

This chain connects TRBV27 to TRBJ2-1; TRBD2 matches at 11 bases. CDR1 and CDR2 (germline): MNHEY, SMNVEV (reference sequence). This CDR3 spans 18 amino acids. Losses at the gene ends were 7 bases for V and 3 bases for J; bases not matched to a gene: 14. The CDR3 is CASMTSFPGTSGYNEQFF. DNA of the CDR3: TGTGCCAGCATGACTTCCTTTCCCGGGACTAGCGGCTACAATGAGCAGTTCTTC.

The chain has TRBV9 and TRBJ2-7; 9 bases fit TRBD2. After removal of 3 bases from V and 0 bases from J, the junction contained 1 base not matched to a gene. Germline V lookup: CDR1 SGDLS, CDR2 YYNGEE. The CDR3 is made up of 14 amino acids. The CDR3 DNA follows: TGTGCCAGCAGCGAACTAGCGGGCTCCTACGAGCAGTACTTC. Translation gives CASSELAGSYEQYF.

DNA for the CDR3: TGTGCCAGCAGTTACTCCGGGACTCAACCTAGAAAGCAGTACTTC. Translated: CASSYSGTQPRKQYF. The rearrangement uses TRBV6-5 and TRBJ2-7; possibly TRBD2 for D (6 bases). Trimming shortened V by 0 bases and J by 8 bases, and 17 bases separated the two germline ends. Per germline, CDR1 MNHEY and CDR2 SVGAGI. There are 15 residues in the CDR3.

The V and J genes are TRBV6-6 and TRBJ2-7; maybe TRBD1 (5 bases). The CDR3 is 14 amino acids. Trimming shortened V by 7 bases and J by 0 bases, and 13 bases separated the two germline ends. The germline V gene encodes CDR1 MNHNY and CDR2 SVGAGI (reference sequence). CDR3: CASNKNRHSYEQYF. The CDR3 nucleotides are TGTGCCAGCAATAAGAACAGGCACTCCTACGAGCAGTACTTC.

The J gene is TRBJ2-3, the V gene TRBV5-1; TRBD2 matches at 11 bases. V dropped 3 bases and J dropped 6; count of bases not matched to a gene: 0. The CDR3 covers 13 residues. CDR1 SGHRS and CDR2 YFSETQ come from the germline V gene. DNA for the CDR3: TGCGCCAGCAGCTGGACTAGCGGGGATACGCAGTATTTT. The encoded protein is CASSWTSGDTQYF.

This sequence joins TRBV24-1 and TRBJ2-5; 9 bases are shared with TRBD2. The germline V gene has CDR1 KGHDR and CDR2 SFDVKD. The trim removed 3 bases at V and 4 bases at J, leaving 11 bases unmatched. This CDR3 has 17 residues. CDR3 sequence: CATSDTDDGGRGETQYF. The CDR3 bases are TGTGCCACCAGTGATACGGACGATGGCGGGAGGGGAGAGACCCAGTACTTC.

Written as DNA, the CDR3 is TGCAGCGTTGAGGGAGGAGACCGCTACGAGCAGTACTTC. It encodes CSVEGGDRYEQYF. J is TRBJ2-7 and V is TRBV29-1, with D tentatively TRBD2 (6 bases). Germline CDR1 and CDR2: SQVTM and ANQGSEA. CDR3 length: 13 amino acids. V was cut by 3 bases and J by 3 bases, with 12 bases left in between.

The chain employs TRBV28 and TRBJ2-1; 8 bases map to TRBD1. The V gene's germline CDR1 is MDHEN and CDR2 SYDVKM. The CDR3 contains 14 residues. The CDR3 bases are TGTCTTGTCGCCAAGCGCAGGGGGCTGAATGAGCAGTTCTTC. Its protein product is CLVAKRRGLNEQFF. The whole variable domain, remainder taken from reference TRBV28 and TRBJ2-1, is DVKVTQSSRYLVKRTGEKVFLECVQDMDHENMFWYRQDPGLGLRLIYFSYDVKMKEKGDIPEGYSVSREKKERFSLILESASTNQTSMYLCLVAKRRGLNEQFFGPGTRLTVL.

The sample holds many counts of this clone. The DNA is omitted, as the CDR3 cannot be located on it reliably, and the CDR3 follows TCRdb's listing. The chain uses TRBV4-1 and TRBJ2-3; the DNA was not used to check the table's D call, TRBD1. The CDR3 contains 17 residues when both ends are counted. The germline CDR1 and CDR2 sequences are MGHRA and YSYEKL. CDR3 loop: CASSTSNRPTSTDTQYF.

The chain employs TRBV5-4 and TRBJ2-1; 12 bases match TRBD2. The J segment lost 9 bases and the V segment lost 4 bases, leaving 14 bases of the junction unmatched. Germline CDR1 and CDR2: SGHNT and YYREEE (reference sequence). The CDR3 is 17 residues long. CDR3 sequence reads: CASSLAQLAGGWGEQFF. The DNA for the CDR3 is TGTGCCAGCAGCCTAGCTCAACTAGCGGGAGGTTGGGGTGAGCAGTTCTTC. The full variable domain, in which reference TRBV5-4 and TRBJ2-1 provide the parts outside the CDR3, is ETGVTQSPTHLIKTRGQQVTLRCSSQSGHNTVSWYQQALGQGPQFIFQYYREEENGRGNFPPRFSGLQFPNYSSELNVNALELDDSALYLCASSLAQLAGGWGEQFFGPGTRLTVL.